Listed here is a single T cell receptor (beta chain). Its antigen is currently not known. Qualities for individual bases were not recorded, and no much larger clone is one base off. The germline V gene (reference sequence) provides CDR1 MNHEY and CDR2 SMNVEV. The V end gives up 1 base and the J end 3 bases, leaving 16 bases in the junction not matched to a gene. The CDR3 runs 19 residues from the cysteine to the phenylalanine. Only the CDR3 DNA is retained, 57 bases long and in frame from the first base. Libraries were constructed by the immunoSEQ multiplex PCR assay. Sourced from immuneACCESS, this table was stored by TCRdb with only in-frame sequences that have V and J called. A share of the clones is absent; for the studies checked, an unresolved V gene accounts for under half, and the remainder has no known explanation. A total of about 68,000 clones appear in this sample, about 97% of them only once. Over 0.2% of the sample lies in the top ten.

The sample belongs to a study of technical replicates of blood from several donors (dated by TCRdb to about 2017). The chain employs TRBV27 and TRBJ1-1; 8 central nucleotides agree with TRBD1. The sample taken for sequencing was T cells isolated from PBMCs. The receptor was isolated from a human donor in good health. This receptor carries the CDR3 CASSLFKPTGGLGDTEAFF. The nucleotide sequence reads TGTGCCAGCAGTTTATTCAAGCCCACAGGGGGGTTAGGGGACACTGAAGCTTTCTTT.